The present T cell receptor beta chain was sequenced within a study of blood T cells in healthy people across ages (dated by TCRdb to 2013 to 2016). General notes on the study: In model experiments, template switching captured about one uniquely barcoded TCR beta cDNA molecule for every two T cells. To track age-related changes in TCR beta repertoire diversity, the study relied on deep sequencing normalized with unique cDNA molecular identifiers. The donors were split into four age groups: young (average 16 years), middle-aged (roughly 40), aged (approximately 60) and long-lived (approximately 80). Two additional independent replicas of 1 million unique cDNA reads from the same blood draw were analyzed for two donors (one aged 18 to 30 and one aged 80 or older). Study-wide conclusions, independent of this receptor: Observed TCR beta diversity correlated strongly with the percentage of naive T cells measured by flow cytometry. Estimates of total diversity based on one million sequenced T cells were regarded as lower bounds and as underestimates. Donor CMV infection status was unknown, potentially confounding age-related changes in expanded clonotypes. The long-lived group showed more naive CD4+ T cells, fewer expanded clones and increased TCR diversity than the aged group, suggesting age selection. Observed TCR beta diversity per million T cells fell roughly linearly with age, and a significant reduction was already apparent by age approximately 41. Since profiling was done on bulk unsorted PBMCs, naive and antigen-experienced compartments could not be conclusively compared.

This clonotype was counted a few times. The antigen this receptor binds is unknown. Base qualities are not provided; no much larger clone lies one nucleotide away. The donors were some 36 Caucasian individuals from Russia, aged 6 to 90 years, who were systemically healthy. Each donor gave approximately 9.4 milliliters of peripheral blood, drawn into EDTA-treated Vacutainer tubes. PBMCs were isolated by Ficoll-Paque density-gradient centrifugation, with at least 7 million obtained per sample. Total RNA, at least 5 micrograms per sample, was extracted from PBMCs with Trizol reagent. The percentages of naive CD45RAhigh/CD27high T cells were determined by flow cytometry on a PBMC aliquot from every donor. From cysteine to phenylalanine, the CDR3 is 14 amino acids long. Solely the CDR3 DNA is kept, with 42 bases framed from the first base. The germline V gene provides CDR1 SGHRS and CDR2 YFSETQ. Receptor libraries were prepared by 5' RACE. Sequencer: Illumina HiSeq 2500. A second PCR of 7 to 11 cycles was performed with a sample-barcoded 5' primer and a J-beta primer mix. A template-switch 5' adaptor carrying 12 random nucleotides introduced a unique molecular identifier onto each TCR beta cDNA molecule. Each sample yielded at least 2.5 million CDR3-containing paired-end reads. The Mint cDNA synthesis kit, primed by a TRBC-specific oligonucleotide, was used to synthesize first-strand cDNA from all RNA. After uracil-DNA glycosylase treatment, a first 18-cycle PCR used universal primers M1SS and BC2_uni_R on all cDNA. In the authors' own workflow: For normalization, 1 million high-quality reads, each with a distinct molecular identifier, were randomly selected from each sample. Instead of being binned into consensus sequences, reads that shared molecular identifiers were thrown out. MiTCR, run with a Q25 quality threshold and the strictest error-elimination algorithm, handled CDR3 identification, clonotype clustering and error correction. Lower-bound total TCR beta diversity was estimated with a nonparametric unseen species model using Euler transformation. TCRdb's own reprocessing of the public reads used fastp at Q25 and MiXCR and kept productive beta chains. Duplicate CDR3 protein sequences are folded into a single record with the most common DNA and genes. The V and J calls follow TCRdb's processing rather than the paper's. This sample is represented by around 800,000 distinct CDR3 sequences; about a quarter of them were singletons. The leading ten clones occupy over 2.5% of the sample.

These records were also assigned to another study, of T cells of mothers and their children. As described in the second report: Donors were nine systemically healthy Caucasian individuals: three mothers and their six children. cDNA synthesis used all of the extracted RNA, with around 1.6 ug of RNA in each 15 ul reaction. Sample barcodes and 2-4 random nucleotides were added via the M1S primer in the second PCR. Over 9.5 million TCR beta CDR3 reads came from each mother, compared with some 3 million reads from each child. Thymic selection shapes the output of TCR recombination in a similar way in related and unrelated pairs, and inherited differences have a minor effect. Related mother-child pairs always showed normalized repertoire overlap that was slightly higher than in unrelated mother-child pairs, though the difference was never significant. No persistent microchimeric T cell clones were found, with a detection sensitivity of 75 to 100 clones per million clonotypes. Deep NGS was used in the study to compare the TCR beta repertoires of mothers and children and to look for features that separate related mother-child pairs from unrelated individuals. The mean age was roughly 40 +/- 4 years for the mothers and around 10 +/- 4 years for the children. After adapter ligation was performed with NEBNext reagents, the libraries were sequenced on an Illumina HiSeq 2000 with 100+100 nt paired-end reads. To avoid cross-contamination, the mother libraries and the child libraries were prepared a month apart and sequenced in separate runs. For each donor, between about 500,000 and 2,200,000 distinct TCR beta clonotypes were identified. Naive TCR beta clonotypes were estimated from low-frequency clonotypes matched to each donor's FACS-determined naive share, without sorting.

The rearrangement combines TRBV5-1 with TRBJ2-1, and the D gene may be TRBD1, 6 bases matching. Matching the DNA end better, TRBJ2-7 makes the J call doubtful. The receptor comes from a boy younger than 18 in good health. Specimen: blood. The DNA reads TGCGCCAGCAGCGGGGTCTCGGGACACCACGAGCAGTACTTC. The resulting protein is CASSGVSGHHEQYF.